These 23 T cell receptor beta chains were sequenced from one sample in a study of PD-1 blockade in classical Hodgkin lymphoma. All trial patients relapsed after autologous stem cell transplantation. Generated by immunoSEQ multiplex PCR, the TCRdb table keeps only in-frame clones and is missing some. The sample includes about 36,000 clones, 69% of them seen just once. The material sequenced was peripheral blood mononuclear cells (PBMCs), taken before the second cycle of nivolumab. The receptors come from a human donor with classical Hodgkin lymphoma.

V gene TRBV28 combines with J gene TRBJ2-5; 12 positions match TRBD1. The J segment lost 4 bases and the V segment lost 3 bases, leaving 6 bases of the junction unmatched. The CDR3 is 16 residues long. The germline V gene has CDR1 MDHEN and CDR2 SYDVKM. The CDR3 DNA reads as TGTGCCAGCAGTTTGCCGGGACAGGGGGCGGGAGAGACCCAGTACTTC. Its translation: CASSLPGQGAGETQYF. Full variable domain (outside the CDR3, taken from reference TRBV28 and TRBJ2-5): DVKVTQSSRYLVKRTGEKVFLECVQDMDHENMFWYRQDPGLGLRLIYFSYDVKMKEKGDIPEGYSVSREKKERFSLILESASTNQTSMYLCASSLPGQGAGETQYFGPGTRLLVL.

The chain carries TRBV9 and TRBJ2-3, with D perhaps matching TRBD2 (6 bases). V gave up 3 bases and J gave up 1 base, with 15 bases separating them. Per the germline V gene, CDR1 is SGDLS and CDR2 is YYNGEE. There are 16 residues in the CDR3. The CDR3 sequence: CASSALGLTRTDTQYF. CDR3 bases: TGTGCCAGCAGCGCCCTTGGACTAACCCGCACAGATACGCAGTATTTT.

This clone was observed a few times. The chain joins TRBV4-2 to TRBJ1-2; 12 nucleotides match TRBD1. The CDR3 has 17 amino acids. In germline, CDR1 is LGHNA, CDR2 YNFKEQ. Trimming removed 1 base from V and 6 bases from J; junction bases left unmatched: 9. The CDR3 here is CASSQVGTGGVRNGYTF. The CDR3 DNA follows: TGTGCCAGCAGCCAAGTAGGGACAGGGGGCGTGAGAAATGGCTACACCTTC.

The chain recombines TRBV7-3 with TRBJ1-3; D not certain. Trimming pared 4 bases from V and 8 bases from J, leaving 15 bases between. The CDR3 is 14 residues long. Germline V CDR1 and CDR2: SGHTA, FQGTGA. The CDR3 bases are TGTGCCAGCAGCTCGGAAATAGGAGCGGACACCATATATTTT. This sequence encodes CASSSEIGADTIYF.

The V call is TRBV7-9, the J call TRBJ2-7, with D hard to call. With 4 bases removed from V and 3 bases from J, the gap between germline ends came to 10 bases. Germline values: CDR1 SEHNR, CDR2 FQNEAQ (reference sequence). This CDR3 spans 13 amino acids. DNA of the CDR3: TGTGCCAGCAGCTCCCTTTACAACTACGAGCAGTACTTC. This translates into CASSSLYNYEQYF. Full variable domain (missing parts from reference TRBV7-9 and TRBJ2-7): DTGVSQNPRHKITKRGQNVTFRCDPISEHNRLYWYRQTLGQGPEFLTYFQNEAQLEKSRLLSDRFSAERPKGSFSTLEIQRTEQGDSAMYLCASSSLYNYEQYFGPGTRLTVT.

The rearrangement joins TRBV18 to TRBJ2-3; possible D gene TRBD2, 5 bases. Germline V gene lookup returns CDR1 KGHSH and CDR2 LQKENI. The CDR3 length is 15 residues. V shed 3 bases and J shed 4 bases, with 14 bases lying between them. The CDR3 DNA sequence: TGTGCCAGCTCACCTACTAGTTCCCCCCCAGATACGCAGTATTTT. This sequence encodes CASSPTSSPPDTQYF.

V usage is TRBV5-1 and J usage is TRBJ2-3; 9 bases fit TRBD1. Trimming cost V 4 bases and J 1 base; bases outside gene matches: 4. From germline, CDR1 is SGHRS and CDR2 YFSETQ. This CDR3 is 15 amino acids long. The CDR3 bases are TGCGCCAGCAGCGGGACAGGGCTCCGCACAGATACGCAGTATTTT. This translates into CASSGTGLRTDTQYF.

The chain couples TRBV7-2 to TRBJ2-7; no clear D. With 0 bases removed from V and 1 base from J, the gap between germline ends came to 10 bases. Germline CDR1 is SGHTA and CDR2 is FQGNSA. The CDR3 length is 15 residues. The CDR3 sequence is CASSLAFGGSYEQYF. The CDR3 DNA reads as TGTGCCAGCAGCTTAGCCTTTGGCGGATCCTACGAGCAGTACTTC.

This chain links TRBV28 with TRBJ1-3; D possibly corresponds to TRBD1 (5 bases). The CDR3 contains 16 residues. Germline assignment: CDR1 MDHEN and CDR2 SYDVKM. V lost 2 bases and J 0 bases, leaving 11 bases between the germline ends. CDR3 DNA sequence: TGTGCCAGCAGTTTAATGGGACCCAGCTCTGGAAACACCATATATTTT. Translating gives CASSLMGPSSGNTIYF.

The sample holds a few counts of this clone. The identical CDR3 is also encoded by other nucleotide sequences in the sample. This chain connects TRBV9 to TRBJ1-4, with D perhaps TRBD1 (6 bases). Germline loops: CDR1 SGDLS, CDR2 YYNGEE. This CDR3 spans 15 amino acids. Trimming removed 3 bases at V and 0 bases at J, with 9 bases between. This chain's CDR3 is CASSEQGATNEKLFF. Written as DNA, the CDR3 is TGTGCCAGCAGCGAACAGGGTGCAACTAATGAAAAACTGTTTTTT.

The rearrangement uses TRBV10-1 and TRBJ2-3; D unresolved. Trimming removed 7 bases at V and 3 bases at J, with 17 bases between. The CDR3 has 15 residues. Germline-derived CDR1 and CDR2 are WNHNN and SYGVQD (reference sequence). The CDR3 sequence is CASTKWQMLTDTQYF. CDR3 bases: TGCGCCAGCACTAAGTGGCAGATGTTGACAGATACGCAGTATTTT.

Comments on this clone: One end of the junction is discordant with germline, which a read error may explain. V and J are TRBV7-6 and TRBJ2-5; 9 bases are a match to TRBD2. The length of the CDR3 is 13 residues. Germline V CDR1 and CDR2: SGHVS, FNYEAQ. The CDR3 here is CASSLAGVETQYF. The CDR3 DNA follows: TGTGCCAGCAGTTTAGCGGGAGTTGAGACCCAGTACTTC.

The chain employs TRBV30 and TRBJ1-4; D ambiguous. V gave up 3 bases and J gave up 5 bases, with 10 bases separating them. The length of the CDR3 is 13 residues. Germline CDR1 reads GTSNPN; CDR2 reads SVGIG (reference sequence). CDR3 coding DNA: TGTGCCTGGAGCGTACAGACCAATGAAAAACTGTTTTTT. This translates into CAWSVQTNEKLFF.

This clone has just a few counts. The rearrangement joins TRBV2 to TRBJ1-2; 9 nucleotides line up with TRBD1. V was clipped by 7 bases and J by 8 bases; unmatched bases: 5. Germline V lookup: CDR1 SNHLY, CDR2 FYNNEI. The CDR3 loop spans 12 amino acids. CDR3 amino acids: CASNIGQGGYTF. CDR3 bases: TGTGCCAGCAATATCGGACAGGGGGGCTACACCTTC.

The genes are TRBV6-5 and TRBJ1-1; 8 bases agree with TRBD1. CDR3 length: 13 residues. Germline V gene lookup returns CDR1 MNHEY and CDR2 SVGAGI. J gave up 8 bases and V 7 bases, and 9 bases lay outside the gene matches. The CDR3 protein is CASKPGGWIEAFF. The CDR3 DNA is TGTGCCAGCAAGCCAGGGGGCTGGATAGAAGCTTTCTTT.

The rearrangement uses TRBV27 and TRBJ2-7, with 7 bases that match TRBD2. CDR3 size: 13 residues. CDR1 MNHEY and CDR2 SMNVEV come from the germline V gene (reference sequence). V trimming: 6 bases; J trimming: 4 bases; junction bases outside the gene matches: 6. CDR3 DNA sequence: TGTGCCAGCAGGGGAGGGGTAGAGTACGAGCAGTACTTC. This translates into CASRGGVEYEQYF.

The sample holds a few counts of this clone. V gene TRBV9 combines with J gene TRBJ1-1; D is perhaps TRBD1 (6 bases). With 0 bases removed from V and 5 bases from J, the gap between germline ends came to 17 bases. Germline V gene data show CDR1 as SGDLS and CDR2 as YYNGEE. CDR3 length: 16 amino acids. Written as DNA, the CDR3 is TGTGCCAGCAGCGTAGATGGGGGGGCAGTTGGGACTGAAGCTTTCTTT. Protein: CASSVDGGAVGTEAFF.

This clone was counted a single time. The junction shows a germline mismatch at one end, possibly a read error. V and J are TRBV7-9 and TRBJ2-4; 12 bases fit TRBD2. Looked up from germline, CDR1 is SEHNR and CDR2 is FQNEAQ (reference sequence). This CDR3 spans 14 amino acids. The CDR3 is CASSPLRPSGGADF. The DNA of the CDR3 is TGTGCCAGCAGCCCCCTCCGTCCTAGCGGGGGGGCGGACTTC. The entire variable domain, with the rest obtained from reference TRBV7-9 and TRBJ2-4, is as follows: DTGVSQNPRHKITKRGQNVTFRCDPISEHNRLYWYRQTLGQGPEFLTYFQNEAQLEKSRLLSDRFSAERPKGSFSTLEIQRTEQGDSAMYLCASSPLRPSGGADFGAGTRLSVL.

The chain links TRBV4-1 to TRBJ1-2, with D unresolved. Trimming removed 2 bases from V and 8 bases from J, with 9 bases in between. CDR3 length equals 12 residues. CDR1 MGHRA and CDR2 YSYEKL come from the germline V gene. In DNA, the CDR3 is TGCGCCAGCAGCCAACTATCTAGAGGCTACACCTTC. Protein product: CASSQLSRGYTF.

V gene TRBV4-3 combines with J gene TRBJ2-6; possible D gene TRBD1, 5 bases. V was pared by 0 bases and J by 2 bases, with 17 bases between. Germline lookup yields CDR1 LGHNA and CDR2 YSLEER. The CDR3 contains 19 residues. CDR3 nucleotide sequence: TGCGCCAGCAGCCAAGATTGGGGCAGCCTAGGGACTGGGGCCAACGTCCTGACTTTC. Protein sequence: CASSQDWGSLGTGANVLTF.

The V gene is TRBV2, the J gene TRBJ2-7; D not resolved. The CDR3 has 14 amino acids. The ends were cut back, 6 bases at V and 2 bases at J, with 14 bases in the middle. The germline CDR1 and CDR2 sequences are SNHLY and FYNNEI. The CDR3 DNA follows: TGTGCCAGCAGGGTCTACTCGGGCCCCTACGAGCAGTACTTC. Translation: CASRVYSGPYEQYF.

This clone came up a few times. The rearrangement joins TRBV28 to TRBJ1-2, with unresolved D. The CDR3 has 14 residues. Trimming took off 5 bases at V and 4 bases at J, with 14 bases between the two ends. CDR1 and CDR2 (germline): MDHEN, SYDVKM. CDR3 sequence (DNA): TGTGCCAGCAGTCCGGATTCGGGCGGCTATGGCTACACCTTC. Translation: CASSPDSGGYGYTF.

This clone was counted once. The rearrangement uses TRBV6-5 and TRBJ2-7, with 12 positions matching TRBD2. Trimming removed 6 bases from V and 6 bases from J; junction bases left unmatched: 6. Germline loops: CDR1 MNHEY, CDR2 SVGAGI. The CDR3 runs to 14 residues. The CDR3 bases are TGTGCCAGCAGAGTCCTAGCGGGAGGGGGCGAGCAGTACTTC. Translation: CASRVLAGGGEQYF.